These 25 T cell receptor beta chains share one sample of origin, sequenced in a study of graft-versus-host responses after intestinal transplantation (dated by TCRdb to 2020 to 2023). Receptors were amplified or captured by the immunoSEQ multiplex PCR assay. TCRdb retrieved this table from immuneACCESS and kept in-frame rearrangements only. Not all clones are present; in checked studies, unresolved V genes account for under half, and no reason is known for the remainder. Counted in this sample were 17,000 or so clones; approximately 86% of them appeared once. Around 6% of the sample lies in the top ten. Intraepithelial and lamina propria lymphocytes were isolated from graft specimens using dithiothreitol, EDTA incubations and collagenase D digestion. Specimen: ileum tissue, collected 17 days after transplant. The source is a human patient who received an intestinal transplant, so some T cells may come from the graft donor.

The chain couples TRBV4-1 to TRBJ1-2; D call uncertain. The germline V and J ends were trimmed by 5 bases and 4 bases, with 11 bases remaining between them. This CDR3 is built from 13 residues. The germline CDR1 and CDR2 sequences are MGHRA and YSYEKL. DNA of the CDR3: TGCGCCAGCAGCTATGGGCAGTTCTATGGCTACACCTTC. Translation: CASSYGQFYGYTF.

The CDR3 nucleotides read TGTGCCAGCTCACGGGACAGGGGAAACGAGCAGTACTTC. It encodes CASSRDRGNEQYF. The chain combines TRBV18 with TRBJ2-7, with TRBD1 matching 10 bases. V lost 4 bases, J lost 5 bases, and 2 bases stayed unmatched. Germline values: CDR1 KGHSH, CDR2 LQKENI. This CDR3 region has 13 residues.

By its share, this clone is medium-sized (0.01 to 0.1%). CDR3 in DNA: TGTGCCAGCAGTTACGAGGCGGGGGGCGGGCAGTACTTC. Translating gives CASSYEAGGGQYF. The gene calls are TRBV6-5 and TRBJ2-7; TRBD2 agrees at 8 bases. V lost 2 bases to trimming and J lost 9 bases; unmatched junction nucleotides: 6. This CDR3 spans 13 amino acids. Germline CDR1 and CDR2: MNHEY and SVGAGI.

The J gene is TRBJ1-2, the V gene TRBV5-1, with a possible D match to TRBD1 (5 bases). The CDR3 is 17 amino acids. With 0 bases removed from V and 1 base from J, the gap between germline ends came to 16 bases. The germline gives CDR1 SGHRS, CDR2 YFSETQ. The CDR3 DNA follows: TGCGCCAGCAGCTTGGCCGACGGGGGTTTTGGTAACTATGGCTACACCTTC. It specifies CASSLADGGFGNYGYTF.

The gene calls are TRBV6-5 and TRBJ1-1; D remains unclear. V lost 0 bases, J lost 2 bases, and 10 bases lay in between. The CDR3 is 15 residues long. Looked up from germline, CDR1 is MNHEY and CDR2 is SVGAGI. The CDR3 region has the DNA TGTGCCAGCAGTTACTCGATAGAGTACAACACTGAAGCTTTCTTT. Residues: CASSYSIEYNTEAFF.

The chain links TRBV28 to TRBJ1-5, with 8 positions matching TRBD1. With 2 bases clipped from V and 2 bases from J, the junction kept 14 bases outside the gene matches. CDR3 length: 19 amino acids. Germline V gene sequence: CDR1 MDHEN, CDR2 SYDVKM. The CDR3 sequence: CASSLTDTRTGGGNQPQHF. The CDR3 coding sequence is TGTGCCAGCAGTTTAACTGACACGCGTACAGGGGGGGGCAATCAGCCCCAGCATTTT. The whole variable domain, remainder taken from reference TRBV28 and TRBJ1-5, is DVKVTQSSRYLVKRTGEKVFLECVQDMDHENMFWYRQDPGLGLRLIYFSYDVKMKEKGDIPEGYSVSREKKERFSLILESASTNQTSMYLCASSLTDTRTGGGNQPQHFGDGTRLSIL.

The chain carries TRBV6-1 and TRBJ2-7, with D perhaps TRBD2 (6 bases). The germline V and J ends were trimmed by 3 bases and 4 bases, with 16 bases remaining between them. The CDR3 sequence is 15 residues long. The germline V gene has CDR1 MNHNS and CDR2 SASEGT. The CDR3 sequence is CASSDPPGVEYEQYF. The DNA for the CDR3 is TGTGCCAGCAGTGATCCCCCGGGAGTGGAGTACGAGCAGTACTTC.

The V and J genes are TRBV30 and TRBJ2-5; D is undetermined. CDR1 is GTSNPN and CDR2 is SVGIG in the germline V gene (reference sequence). Trimming shortened V by 4 bases and J by 1 base, and 16 bases separated the two germline ends. The CDR3 is 15 residues long. The CDR3 DNA reads as TGTGCCTGGAATGGCGTGGCGGAAGTCCAAGAGACCCAGTACTTC. Encoded protein: CAWNGVAEVQETQYF.

The chain has TRBV9 and TRBJ2-3; 8 positions match TRBD2. V lost 3 bases and J lost 1; bases outside the gene matches: 13. CDR3 size: 18 residues. Germline lookup yields CDR1 SGDLS and CDR2 YYNGEE. The CDR3 DNA reads as TGTGCCAGCAGCGATGGACAGCTAGCGGGTCTGCGCACAGATACGCAGTATTTT. Translated, it gives CASSDGQLAGLRTDTQYF.

This clone was seen once. The CDR3, as DNA: TGTGCCAGCAGCCAAGTGTATAATTCACCCCTCCACTTT. This translates into CASSQVYNSPLHF. This chain uses TRBV14 with TRBJ1-6; D call uncertain. The CDR3 sequence is 13 residues long. Germline lookup yields CDR1 SGHDN and CDR2 FVKESK. V gave up 1 base and J gave up 4 bases, with 2 bases separating them.

This clone has only one observation. The rearrangement uses TRBV2 and TRBJ2-7; the D call may be TRBD1 or TRBD2 (5 bases each). The V end lost 3 bases, the J end lost 6 bases, and 15 bases lay between the germline ends. The CDR3 loop spans 14 amino acids. From germline, CDR1 is SNHLY and CDR2 FYNNEI. The CDR3 sequence: CASSDGFWGTEQYF. For the CDR3, the DNA is TGTGCCAGCAGTGACGGATTTTGGGGGACCGAGCAGTACTTC.

CDR3 residues: CASSPYRTGPRNYGYTF. For the CDR3, the DNA is TGTGCCAGCTCACCGTATAGGACAGGACCGCGTAACTATGGCTACACCTTC. The J gene is TRBJ1-2, the V gene TRBV18, with 7 bases identical to TRBD1. With 3 bases clipped from V and 1 base from J, the junction kept 11 bases outside the gene matches. The CDR3 is made up of 17 amino acids. CDR1 is KGHSH, CDR2 LQKENI, per germline.

A few counts support this clone. The sample carries other DNA sequences with the same CDR3. The chain joins TRBV28 to TRBJ2-1; 8 bases align to TRBD2. CDR1 is MDHEN, CDR2 SYDVKM, per germline. The CDR3 loop spans 14 amino acids. V lost 3 bases and J lost 6; bases outside the gene matches: 4. CDR3 residues: CASSFGGAGNEQFF. The CDR3 coding sequence is TGTGCCAGCAGTTTCGGGGGGGCAGGCAATGAGCAGTTCTTC.

The chain carries TRBV28 and TRBJ2-3; D call uncertain. CDR1 MDHEN and CDR2 SYDVKM come from the germline V gene. V shed 9 bases and J shed 0 bases, with 13 bases lying between them. The CDR3 runs to 14 residues. The CDR3 here is CASANAGSTDTQYF. In DNA, the CDR3 is TGTGCCAGTGCCAATGCAGGCAGCACAGATACGCAGTATTTT.

This chain joins TRBV30 and TRBJ2-2; D perhaps matches TRBD2 (5 bases). The CDR3 spans 11 residues. The V gene lost 8 bases and the J gene lost 3 bases, with 7 bases spanning the gap. Germline lookup yields CDR1 GTSNPN and CDR2 SVGIG (reference sequence). In DNA form, the CDR3 reads TGTGCCGGACTGTACACCGGGGAGCTGTTTTTT. As protein: CAGLYTGELFF.

This clone turned up a few times. The genes are TRBV7-9 and TRBJ2-7, with 10 bases identical to TRBD1. Germline V lookup: CDR1 SEHNR, CDR2 FQNEAQ (reference sequence). There are 14 residues in the CDR3. V lost 5 bases, J lost 4 bases, and 5 bases stayed unmatched. CDR3 sequence (DNA): TGTGCCAGCAGCCCCGGGACAGGGGTGTACGAGCAGTACTTC. It yields the protein CASSPGTGVYEQYF.

As for this clone: The DNA is left out, because the CDR3 cannot be placed on it with certainty; the CDR3 is given as TCRdb lists it. This chain uses TRBV28 with TRBJ1-2. The CDR3 is 11 residues long, ends included. Germline V gene lookup returns CDR1 MDHEN and CDR2 SYDVKM. CDR3 region: CASSFGDGYTF.

The chain links TRBV9 to TRBJ2-5; tentatively, D is TRBD1 or TRBD2 (5 bases each). With the DNA end fitting TRBJ2-7 better, the J assignment may be wrong. The CDR3 consists of 17 residues. Germline CDR1 SGDLS, CDR2 YYNGEE. This chain's CDR3 is CASSGRPPGTASYEQYF. In nucleotides, the CDR3 is TGTGCCAGCAGCGGCCGACCCCCGGGGACCGCTAGCTACGAGCAGTACTTC.

The chain links TRBV28 to TRBJ2-7; TRBD1 aligns across 9 bases. The germline gives CDR1 MDHEN, CDR2 SYDVKM. V was pared by 11 bases and J by 6 bases, with 14 bases of the junction left unmatched. This CDR3 is 14 amino acids long. The CDR3 loop reads CAWGNLDRGSEQYF. CDR3 DNA: TGTGCCTGGGGTAATCTGGACAGGGGTTCCGAGCAGTACTTC.

The chain has TRBV10-1 and TRBJ2-2, with 11 bases fitting TRBD1. The trim removed 6 bases at V and 1 base at J, leaving 7 bases unmatched. Germline V CDR1 and CDR2: WNHNN, SYGVQD (reference sequence). This CDR3 is 17 amino acids long. The CDR3 bases are TGCGCCAGCAGCCGGGACAGGGGGAGCGGGAACACCGGGGAGCTGTTTTTT. It translates to CASSRDRGSGNTGELFF.

The chain couples TRBV18 to TRBJ1-2; D is undetermined. The CDR3 spans 14 residues. Germline V gene lookup returns CDR1 KGHSH and CDR2 LQKENI. The V end was cut by 3 bases, the J end by 1 base, with 9 bases between. CDR3 sequence (DNA): TGTGCCAGCTCACCGGGAGGGCGTAACTATGGCTACACCTTC. Translation: CASSPGGRNYGYTF.

CDR3 DNA sequence: TGCGCCAGCAGTCCCAGGACAGGGCAGAACACTGAAGCTTTCTTT. Translation: CASSPRTGQNTEAFF. The J gene is TRBJ1-1, the V gene TRBV23-1; 8 bases match TRBD1. TRBV23-1 is flagged as an ORF with uncertain function. The CDR3 runs to 15 residues. V lost 4 bases, J lost 1 base, and 5 bases stayed unmatched.

This chain connects TRBV18 to TRBJ2-7; D remains ambiguous. There are 16 residues in the CDR3. V was pared by 5 bases and J by 0 bases, with 17 bases between. Looked up from germline, CDR1 is KGHSH and CDR2 is LQKENI. CDR3 protein: CASSESVTGNSYEQYF. Here the CDR3 DNA reads TGTGCCAGCTCAGAATCCGTTACTGGAAACTCCTACGAGCAGTACTTC.

V usage is TRBV7-9 and J usage is TRBJ1-2; D remains unclear. The germline V gene has CDR1 SEHNR and CDR2 FQNEAQ (reference sequence). Trimming left V 0 bases short and J 5 bases short, with 13 bases between. The CDR3 runs to 15 residues. The CDR3 coding sequence is TGTGCCAGCAGCTTAGCGCAAAAGTTCGGATATGGCTACACCTTC. It encodes CASSLAQKFGYGYTF. The variable domain in full, with the rest retrieved from reference TRBV7-9 and TRBJ1-2, is DTGVSQNPRHKITKRGQNVTFRCDPISEHNRLYWYRQTLGQGPEFLTYFQNEAQLEKSRLLSDRFSAERPKGSFSTLEIQRTEQGDSAMYLCASSLAQKFGYGYTFGSGTRLTVV.

The chain carries TRBV6-5 and TRBJ1-2; tentatively, D is TRBD1 (5 bases). V lost 6 bases, J lost 2 bases, and 16 bases lay in between. Germline CDR1 MNHEY, CDR2 SVGAGI. This CDR3 is built from 15 residues. CDR3 loop: CASRLRGDANYGYTF. For the CDR3, the DNA is TGTGCCAGCAGACTTCGGGGGGATGCAAACTATGGCTACACCTTC.